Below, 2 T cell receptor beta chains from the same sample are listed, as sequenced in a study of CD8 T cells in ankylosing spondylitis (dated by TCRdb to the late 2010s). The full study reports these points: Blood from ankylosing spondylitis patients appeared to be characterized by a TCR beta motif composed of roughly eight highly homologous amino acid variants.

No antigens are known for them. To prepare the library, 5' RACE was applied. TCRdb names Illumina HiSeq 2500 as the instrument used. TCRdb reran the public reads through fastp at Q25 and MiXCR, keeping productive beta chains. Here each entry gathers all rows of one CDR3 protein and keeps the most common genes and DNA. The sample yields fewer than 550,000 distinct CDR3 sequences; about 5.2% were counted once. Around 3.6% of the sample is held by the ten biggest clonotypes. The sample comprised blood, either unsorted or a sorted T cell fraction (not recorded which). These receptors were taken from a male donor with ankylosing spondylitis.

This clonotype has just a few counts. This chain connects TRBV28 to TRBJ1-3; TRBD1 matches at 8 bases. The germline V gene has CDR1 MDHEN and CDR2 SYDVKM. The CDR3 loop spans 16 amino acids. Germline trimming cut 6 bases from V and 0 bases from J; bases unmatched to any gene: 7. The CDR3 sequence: CASRPTDRASGNTIYF. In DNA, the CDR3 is TGTGCCAGCAGGCCCACGGACAGGGCCTCTGGAAACACCATATATTTT.

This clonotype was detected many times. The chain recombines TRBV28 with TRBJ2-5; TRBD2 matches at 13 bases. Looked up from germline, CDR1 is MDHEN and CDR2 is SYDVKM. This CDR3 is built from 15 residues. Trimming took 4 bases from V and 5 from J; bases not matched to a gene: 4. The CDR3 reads CASSSRTSGSETQYF. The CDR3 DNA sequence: TGTGCCAGCAGTTCAAGGACTAGCGGGAGTGAGACCCAGTACTTC. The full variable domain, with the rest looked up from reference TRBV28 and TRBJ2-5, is DVKVTQSSRYLVKRTGEKVFLECVQDMDHENMFWYRQDPGLGLRLIYFSYDVKMKEKGDIPEGYSVSREKKERFSLILESASTNQTSMYLCASSSRTSGSETQYFGPGTRLLVL.